Each of the 31 T cell receptor beta chains below was sequenced from the same sample in a study of cytomegalovirus exposure and HLA in healthy donors. It was with 60 Vbeta and 13 Jbeta primers that the PCR ran. Sequenced by immunoSEQ multiplex PCR; TCRdb stores in-frame clones only, minus some. In total, the table holds some 71,000 clones. Sequences were obtained from PBMCs. Source of these receptors: a young woman in good health and CMV-seronegative.

This sequence joins TRBV4-3 and TRBJ2-5; the D gene is possibly TRBD2 (6 bases). The CDR3 spans 14 residues. Trimming cost V 0 bases and J 5 bases, with 10 bases left between them. Germline V lookup: CDR1 LGHNA, CDR2 YSLEER. In DNA form, the CDR3 reads TGCGCCAGCAGCCAAGATGAGGGGAGGGAGACCCAGTACTTC. It is translated as CASSQDEGRETQYF.

V and J are TRBV27 and TRBJ1-4; 7 nucleotides match TRBD1. This CDR3 is 16 amino acids long. The V and J ends lost 4 bases and 4 bases, in that order; junction bases with no gene match: 9. Looked up from germline, CDR1 is MNHEY and CDR2 is SMNVEV (reference sequence). CDR3 residues: CASSSAWDRLNEKLFF. For the CDR3, the DNA is TGTGCCAGCAGTTCCGCATGGGACAGACTTAATGAAAAACTGTTTTTT.

The rearrangement links TRBV28 to TRBJ1-1, with 12 bases matching TRBD1. The CDR3 covers 15 residues. Germline V lookup: CDR1 MDHEN, CDR2 SYDVKM. After removal of 3 bases from V and 11 bases from J, the junction contained 10 bases not matched to a gene. CDR3 sequence: CASSFHGTGGSRAFF. The CDR3, as DNA: TGTGCCAGCAGTTTCCACGGGACAGGGGGCTCTAGGGCTTTCTTT.

The rearrangement links TRBV6-1 to TRBJ2-5, with 11 bases identical to TRBD2. V shed 8 bases, J shed 7 bases, and the junction held 6 bases outside the gene matches. This CDR3 has 13 amino acids. The germline gives CDR1 MNHNS, CDR2 SASEGT. The CDR3: CASLTSGSGTQYF. The CDR3 nucleotides are TGTGCCAGCCTAACTAGCGGGAGTGGGACCCAGTACTTC.

The genes are TRBV4-2 and TRBJ2-2; D might be TRBD1 (6 bases). The CDR3 covers 16 residues. V was clipped by 4 bases and J by 2 bases, with 14 bases between them. In germline, CDR1 is LGHNA, CDR2 YNFKEQ. This CDR3 reads CASSLARTANTGELFF. As DNA, the CDR3 is TGTGCCAGCAGCCTGGCGAGGACAGCTAACACCGGGGAGCTGTTTTTT.

The chain uses TRBV7-2 and TRBJ1-1; D might be TRBD1 (5 bases). This CDR3 region has 13 residues. The germline V and J ends were trimmed by 4 bases and 2 bases, with 8 bases remaining between them. The germline gives CDR1 SGHTA, CDR2 FQGNSA. CDR3 bases: TGTGCCAGCAGCTCCGGACATAACACTGAAGCTTTCTTT. This codes for CASSSGHNTEAFF.

The chain has TRBV6-6 and TRBJ1-1; D gene ambiguous. CDR1 and CDR2 from the germline V gene are MNHNY and SVGAGI (reference sequence). Deletions cut 4 bases from V and 4 bases from J, with 10 bases between. The CDR3 totals 13 residues. The CDR3 spells CASSFTEGTEAFF. DNA of the CDR3: TGTGCCAGCAGTTTTACAGAAGGCACTGAAGCTTTCTTT.

The chain recombines TRBV9 with TRBJ2-3; D perhaps matches TRBD1 (5 bases). The CDR3 is 16 amino acids. Germline CDR1 reads SGDLS; CDR2 reads YYNGEE. V gave up 0 bases and J gave up 2 bases, with 13 bases separating them. The CDR3 region has the DNA TGTGCCAGCAGCGTAGGGGCAGGGCAGTTCACAGATACGCAGTATTTT. Amino acids: CASSVGAGQFTDTQYF.

Turning to this clone: Germline and junction disagree at one end, which may indicate a read error. The chain has TRBV27 and TRBJ2-1; 9 nucleotides agree with TRBD2. The CDR3 has 16 residues. CDR1 MNHEY and CDR2 SMNVEV come from the germline V gene (reference sequence). The CDR3 region is CASSLSGGRVYDEQFF. CDR3 DNA: TGTGCCAGCAGTTTATCCGGCGGGAGGGTCTACGATGAGCAGTTCTTC.

The rearrangement links TRBV4-3 to TRBJ1-4, with 7 bases identical to TRBD1. Germline CDR1 and CDR2: LGHNA and YSLEER. The trim removed 1 base at V and 3 bases at J, leaving 5 bases unmatched. The CDR3 extends over 16 amino acids. CDR3 nucleotides: TGCGCCAGCAGCCAAGGGTCGGGGACAGCTAATGAAAAACTGTTTTTT. It specifies CASSQGSGTANEKLFF.

The chain has TRBV28 and TRBJ1-1; 8 positions agree with TRBD1. Trimming cost V 7 bases and J 5 bases; bases outside gene matches: 12. This CDR3 has 15 amino acids. The germline V gene encodes CDR1 MDHEN and CDR2 SYDVKM. This CDR3 reads CASIVTGGIGTEAFF. CDR3 DNA sequence: TGTGCCAGCATCGTTACAGGGGGGATAGGAACTGAAGCTTTCTTT.

The chain uses TRBV29-1 and TRBJ2-2; 8 nucleotides align to TRBD1. Germline V gene sequence: CDR1 SQVTM, CDR2 ANQGSEA. The CDR3 loop spans 14 amino acids. The V segment lost 5 bases and the J segment 6 bases; nucleotides outside the gene matches: 8. CDR3 sequence: CSVSRQGRPGELFF. The CDR3 coding sequence is TGCAGCGTTTCCCGACAGGGGAGGCCCGGGGAGCTGTTTTTT.

J is TRBJ1-1 and V is TRBV29-1; 8 bases line up with TRBD1. Germline V lookup: CDR1 SQVTM, CDR2 ANQGSEA. The CDR3 runs to 14 residues. J lost 4 bases, V lost 7 bases, and 11 bases had no gene match. The CDR3 sequence: CSAELTGEGTEAFF. DNA for the CDR3: TGCAGCGCGGAACTGACAGGGGAGGGCACTGAAGCTTTCTTT.

The chain joins TRBV9 to TRBJ2-3; D is undetermined. Trimming shortened V by 4 bases and J by 6 bases, and 27 bases separated the two germline ends. The CDR3 contains 18 residues. Looked up from germline, CDR1 is SGDLS and CDR2 is YYNGEE. The CDR3 loop is CASSPWIAATSVVDTQYF. The CDR3, as DNA: TGTGCCAGCAGCCCCTGGATCGCGGCTACCTCGGTTGTCGATACGCAGTATTTT.

The rearrangement joins TRBV30 to TRBJ1-1, with D possibly matching TRBD1 (5 bases). This CDR3 contains 14 residues. Germline CDR1 reads GTSNPN; CDR2 reads SVGIG (reference sequence). V was pared by 0 bases and J by 3 bases, with 11 bases between. The CDR3 DNA is TGTGCCTGGAGTGTACGGGGGGGGGACACTGAAGCTTTCTTT. Amino acid sequence: CAWSVRGGDTEAFF. The full variable domain, with the rest looked up from reference TRBV30 and TRBJ1-1, is SQTIHQWPATLVQPVGSPLSLECTVEGTSNPNLYWYRQAAGRGLQLLFYSVGIGQISSEVPQNLSASRPQDRQFILSSKKLLLSDSGFYLCAWSVRGGDTEAFFGQGTRLTVV.

The V and J genes are TRBV10-3 and TRBJ1-1; D possibly corresponds to TRBD1 (6 bases). Trimming took 0 bases from V and 4 from J, leaving 12 bases between them. This CDR3 comprises 15 residues. Germline CDR1 ENHRY, CDR2 SYGVKD. CDR3: CAISESRGTGTEAFF. The CDR3 bases are TGTGCCATCAGTGAGTCAAGGGGGACGGGCACTGAAGCTTTCTTT.

This chain joins TRBV6-5 and TRBJ2-1, with a possible D match to TRBD1 (6 bases). CDR1 is MNHEY, CDR2 SVGAGI, per germline. CDR3 size: 11 residues. Between the trimmed V and J ends, which lost 11 bases and 9 bases, there was a span of 14 bases. The CDR3 coding sequence is TGTGCCTGCAACAGGGCAGGTGAGCAGTTCTTC. Its protein is CACNRAGEQFF.

As concerns this clone: One junction end does not reproduce the germline sequence, and a read error may be involved. The chain links TRBV7-7 to TRBJ2-2; 12 nucleotides line up with TRBD1. Looked up from germline, CDR1 is SSHAT and CDR2 is FNYEAQ (reference sequence). CDR3 size: 15 residues. The CDR3 bases are TGTGCTAGCAGACCGGGACAGGGGGCGCCCGGGGAGCTGTTTTTT. It encodes CASRPGQGAPGELFF.

This rearrangement joins TRBV18 to TRBJ2-3; TRBD2 might be the D (6 bases). The CDR3 is 16 amino acids. Trimming removed 2 bases from V and 0 bases from J, with 12 bases in between. In germline, CDR1 is KGHSH, CDR2 LQKENI. The CDR3 spells CASSPSGEPSTDTQYF. The DNA for the CDR3 is TGTGCCAGCTCACCATCGGGGGAGCCTAGCACAGATACGCAGTATTTT.

The V and J genes are TRBV19 and TRBJ1-2; TRBD1 agrees at 7 bases. The CDR3 sequence is 14 residues long. Germline-derived CDR1 and CDR2 are LNHDA and SQIVND (reference sequence). Trimming at V came to 4 bases and at J to 7 bases, leaving 9 bases not matched to a gene. The CDR3 spells CASSTRQGLVGYTF. The CDR3 bases are TGTGCCAGTAGTACTCGACAGGGCCTGGTTGGCTACACCTTC.

The J gene is TRBJ2-7, the V gene TRBV30; 9 bases fit TRBD1. With V trimmed by 4 bases and J by 7 bases, 11 bases remained unmatched. The CDR3 covers 14 residues. In germline, CDR1 is GTSNPN, CDR2 SVGIG (reference sequence). The CDR3, as DNA: TGTGCCTGGACTCACGGGACAGGGATGGGGGAGCAGTACTTC. Residues: CAWTHGTGMGEQYF.

The V call is TRBV28, the J call TRBJ1-1, with no clear D. Between the trimmed V and J ends, which lost 0 bases and 10 bases, there was a span of 6 bases. This CDR3 region has 11 residues. The germline V gene encodes CDR1 MDHEN and CDR2 SYDVKM. CDR3 amino acids: CASSLWGVAFF. The CDR3 DNA follows: TGTGCCAGCAGTTTATGGGGCGTAGCTTTCTTT.

The V gene is TRBV30, the J gene TRBJ2-7; TRBD1 is a possible D gene (6 bases). The V and J ends lost 2 bases and 5 bases respectively, with 10 bases between them. The CDR3 runs to 12 residues. CDR1 and CDR2 (germline): GTSNPN, SVGIG (reference sequence). The CDR3 region is CAWSTGYHEQYF. In nucleotides, the CDR3 is TGTGCCTGGAGTACAGGGTACCACGAGCAGTACTTC.

CDR3 sequence: CASSFKGEGNTIYF. CDR3 nucleotide sequence: TGCGCCAGCAGCTTTAAGGGGGAAGGAAACACCATATATTTT. The V call is TRBV5-1, the J call TRBJ1-3; tentatively, D is TRBD1 (6 bases). V gave up 2 bases and J gave up 4 bases, with 10 bases separating them. Germline V gives CDR1 SGHRS, CDR2 YFSETQ. The CDR3 is 14 amino acids.

This rearrangement joins TRBV6-5 to TRBJ2-1; D ambiguous. Germline V lookup: CDR1 MNHEY, CDR2 SVGAGI. V gave up 2 bases and J gave up 5 bases, with 13 bases separating them. The CDR3 is made up of 15 amino acids. DNA for the CDR3: TGTGCCAGCAGTTACAGCTTACGGGTTAACAATGAGCAGTTCTTC. Translation gives CASSYSLRVNNEQFF.

Details on this clone: The junction shows a germline mismatch at one end, possibly a read error. The DNA of the CDR3 is TGTGCCAGCTCGCCACGGACAGGGGAAAGTCAGCCCCAGCATTTT. Translating gives CASSPRTGESQPQHF. V is TRBV18 and J is TRBJ1-5, with 9 bases fitting TRBD1. The CDR3 runs to 15 residues. Germline lookup yields CDR1 KGHSH and CDR2 LQKENI.

This chain connects TRBV12-5 to TRBJ1-1, with TRBD1 matching over 8 bases. CDR1 and CDR2 (germline): LGHNT, FRNRAP. The CDR3 has 15 amino acids. Trimming cost V 5 bases and J 5 bases; bases outside gene matches: 10. This chain's CDR3 is CASGNHRTGQTEAFF. In DNA form, the CDR3 reads TGTGCTAGTGGTAACCATAGGACAGGGCAAACTGAAGCTTTCTTT. Full variable domain (rest looked up from reference TRBV12-5 and TRBJ1-1): DARVTQTPRHKVTEMGQEVTMRCQPILGHNTVFWYRQTMMQGLELLAYFRNRAPLDDSGMPKDRFSAEMPDATLATLKIQPSEPRDSAVYFCASGNHRTGQTEAFFGQGTRLTVV.

The chain has TRBV5-1 and TRBJ2-3; D might be TRBD1 (6 bases). The CDR3 length is 14 residues. V shed 0 bases and J shed 2 bases, with 7 bases lying between them. Germline lookup yields CDR1 SGHRS and CDR2 YFSETQ. CDR3 in amino acids: CASSLGTVTDTQYF. CDR3 in DNA: TGCGCCAGCAGCTTGGGGACAGTCACAGATACGCAGTATTTT.

This chain connects TRBV28 to TRBJ1-1, with 10 bases lining up with TRBD1. The CDR3 runs to 14 residues. J was trimmed by 3 bases and V by 2 bases; bases with no gene match: 0. Germline-derived CDR1 and CDR2 are MDHEN and SYDVKM. Here the CDR3 DNA reads TGTGCCAGCAGTTTAGGGACAGGGGACACTGAAGCTTTCTTT. It is translated as CASSLGTGDTEAFF.

V is TRBV4-1 and J is TRBJ2-4; perhaps TRBD2 as D (6 bases). Trimming took 1 base from V and 8 from J, leaving 18 bases between them. CDR1 and CDR2 from the germline V gene are MGHRA and YSYEKL. The CDR3 is 16 residues long. In DNA, the CDR3 is TGCGCCAGCAGCCAAGGGACACTCCAATCGGGGGACATTCAGTACTTC. Its protein product is CASSQGTLQSGDIQYF.

The chain couples TRBV4-3 to TRBJ1-5; D uncertain. Per germline, CDR1 LGHNA and CDR2 YSLEER. Deletions cut 4 bases from V and 4 bases from J, with 8 bases between. The CDR3 sequence is 13 residues long. Here the CDR3 reads CASSLGINQPQHF. The CDR3 nucleotides are TGCGCCAGCAGCCTGGGCATTAATCAGCCCCAGCATTTT.